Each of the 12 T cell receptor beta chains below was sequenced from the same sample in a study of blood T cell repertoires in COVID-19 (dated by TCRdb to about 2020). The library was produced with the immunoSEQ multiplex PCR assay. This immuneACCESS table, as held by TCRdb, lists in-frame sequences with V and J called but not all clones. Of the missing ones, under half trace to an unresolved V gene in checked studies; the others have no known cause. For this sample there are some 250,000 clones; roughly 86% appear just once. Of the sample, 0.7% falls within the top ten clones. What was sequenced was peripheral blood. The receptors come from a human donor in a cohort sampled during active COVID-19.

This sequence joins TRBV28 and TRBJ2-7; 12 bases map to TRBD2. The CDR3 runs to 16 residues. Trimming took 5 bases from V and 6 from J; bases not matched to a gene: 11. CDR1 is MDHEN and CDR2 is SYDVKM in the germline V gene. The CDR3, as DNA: TGTGCCAGCAGTACCACAGGACTAGCGGGATGGCGCGAGCAGTACTTC. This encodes CASSTTGLAGWREQYF.

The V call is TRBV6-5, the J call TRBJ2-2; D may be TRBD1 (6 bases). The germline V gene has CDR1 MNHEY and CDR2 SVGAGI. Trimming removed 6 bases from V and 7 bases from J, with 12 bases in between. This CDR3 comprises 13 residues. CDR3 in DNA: TGTGCCAGCAGGACTACAGGGATCGGGGAGCTGTTTTTT. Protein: CASRTTGIGELFF.

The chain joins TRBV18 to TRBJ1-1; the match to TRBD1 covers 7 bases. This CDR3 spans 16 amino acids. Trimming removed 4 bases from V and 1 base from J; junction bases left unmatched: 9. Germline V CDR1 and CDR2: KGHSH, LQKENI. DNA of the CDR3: TGTGCCAGCTCACGCAGCGGCAGGGGGAGGAACACTGAAGCTTTCTTT. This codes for CASSRSGRGRNTEAFF. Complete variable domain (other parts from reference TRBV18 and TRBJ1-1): NAGVMQNPRHLVRRRGQEARLRCSPMKGHSHVYWYRQLPEEGLKFMVYLQKENIIDESGMPKERFSAEFPKEGPSILRIQQVVRGDSAAYFCASSRSGRGRNTEAFFGQGTRLTVV.

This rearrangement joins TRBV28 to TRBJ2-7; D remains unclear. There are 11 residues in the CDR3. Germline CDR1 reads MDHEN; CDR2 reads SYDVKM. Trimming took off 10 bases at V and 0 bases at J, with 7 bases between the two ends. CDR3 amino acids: CATSGSYEQYF. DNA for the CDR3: TGTGCCACCTCGGGCTCCTACGAGCAGTACTTC.

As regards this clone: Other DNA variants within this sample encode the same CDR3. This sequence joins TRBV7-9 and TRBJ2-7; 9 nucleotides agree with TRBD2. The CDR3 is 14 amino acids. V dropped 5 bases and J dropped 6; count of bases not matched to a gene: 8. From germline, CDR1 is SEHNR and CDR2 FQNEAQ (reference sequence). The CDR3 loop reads CASSLAGGPGEQYF. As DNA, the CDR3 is TGTGCCAGCAGCCTCGCGGGGGGGCCGGGCGAGCAGTACTTC.

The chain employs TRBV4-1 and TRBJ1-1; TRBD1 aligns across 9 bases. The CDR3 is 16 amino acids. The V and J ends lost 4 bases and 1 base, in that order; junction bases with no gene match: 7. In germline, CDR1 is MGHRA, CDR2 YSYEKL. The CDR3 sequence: CASSPQGQGWNTEAFF. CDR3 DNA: TGCGCCAGCAGCCCTCAGGGACAGGGTTGGAACACTGAAGCTTTCTTT.

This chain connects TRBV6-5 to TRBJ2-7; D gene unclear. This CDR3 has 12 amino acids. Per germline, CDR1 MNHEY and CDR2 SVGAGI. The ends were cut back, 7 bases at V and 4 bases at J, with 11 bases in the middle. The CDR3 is CASNVPGYEQYF. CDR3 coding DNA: TGTGCCAGCAATGTCCCGGGTTACGAGCAGTACTTC.

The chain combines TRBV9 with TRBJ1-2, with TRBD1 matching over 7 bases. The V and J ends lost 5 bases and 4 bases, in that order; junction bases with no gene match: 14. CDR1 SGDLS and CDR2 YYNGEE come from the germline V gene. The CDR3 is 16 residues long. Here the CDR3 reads CASRGVEGQAFYGYTF. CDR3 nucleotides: TGTGCCAGCAGAGGGGTAGAAGGACAGGCGTTCTATGGCTACACCTTC.

CDR3 bases: TGTGCCAGCAGCCAAGATGGGACAAAAACCTACGAGCAGTACTTC. Its protein is CASSQDGTKTYEQYF. The chain recombines TRBV4-2 with TRBJ2-7, with a possible D match to TRBD1 (6 bases). Germline V lookup: CDR1 LGHNA, CDR2 YNFKEQ. V was cut by 0 bases and J by 2 bases, with 11 bases left in between. CDR3 length equals 15 residues.

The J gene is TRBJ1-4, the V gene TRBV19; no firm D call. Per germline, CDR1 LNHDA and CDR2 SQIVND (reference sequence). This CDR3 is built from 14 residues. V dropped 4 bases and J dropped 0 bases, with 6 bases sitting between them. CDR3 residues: CASSRGPTNEKLFF. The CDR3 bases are TGTGCCAGTAGTAGAGGGCCAACTAATGAAAAACTGTTTTTT.

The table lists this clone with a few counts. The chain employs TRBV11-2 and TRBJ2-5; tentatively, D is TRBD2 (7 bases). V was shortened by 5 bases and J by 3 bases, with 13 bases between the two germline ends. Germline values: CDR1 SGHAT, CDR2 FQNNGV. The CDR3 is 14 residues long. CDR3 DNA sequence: TGTGCCAGCAGCCCTAGGGGGGGCGAAGAGACCCAGTACTTC. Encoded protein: CASSPRGGEETQYF.

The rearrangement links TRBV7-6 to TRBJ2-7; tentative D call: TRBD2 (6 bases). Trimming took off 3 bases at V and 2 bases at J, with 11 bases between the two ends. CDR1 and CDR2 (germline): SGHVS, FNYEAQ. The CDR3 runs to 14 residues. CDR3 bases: TGTGCCAGCAGCTTTTGGGGGGAAACCTACGAGCAGTACTTC. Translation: CASSFWGETYEQYF.